Given below is one T cell receptor (beta chain) in context. The data originate from a study of naive and memory T cell subsets. V dropped 3 bases and J dropped 6 bases, with 17 bases sitting between them. Per germline, CDR1 MDHEN and CDR2 SYDVKM. This CDR3 comprises 15 residues. A UMI-containing oligonucleotide was joined by 3' ligation to the TCR cDNA template. Amplification of ligated cDNA took four PCR rounds with SP2 and nested alpha and beta constant primers. TCRdb re-called the 5' RACE reads with MiXCR, one entry per CDR3 protein. The sample carries about 62,000 distinct CDR3 sequences, approximately 8.5% recorded once.

This TCR derives from a female donor in good health. The rearrangement links TRBV28 to TRBJ1-1; maybe TRBD1 (5 bases). CDR3 amino acids: CASSFVGQGRSEAFF. The DNA of the CDR3 is TGTGCCAGCAGTTTTGTTGGGCAGGGTCGGTCTGAAGCTTTCTTT.